The T cell receptor beta chain described here comes from a study of T cells in Graves' hyperthyroidism and ophthalmopathy. Study summary: Peripheral blood was secured at the point of initial diagnosis, before any treatment. General observations from the study: With a median lead of around 6.7 months before onset, the model predicted ophthalmopathy.

Any patient presenting with uncontrolled infection, other autoimmune disease, pregnancy or lactation was left out. Every diagnosis used clinical symptoms, serum thyroxine and TRAb, thyroid ultrasound and orbital computed tomography. Germline loops: CDR1 DFQATT, CDR2 SNEGSKA (reference sequence). Losses at the gene ends were 3 bases for V and 4 bases for J; bases not matched to a gene: 7. This CDR3 has 14 residues. From RNA transcripts, TCR beta CDR3 regions were amplified. The HTBI primer set drove a first-round RT-PCR of the TCR CDR3. MiXCR, run by TCRdb on the multiplex PCR reads, gives a single entry per CDR3 protein. Here the sample spans about 610,000 distinct CDR3 sequences, 15% to 20% being singletons. This clonotype was detected many times. Its target is not known.

The rearrangement links TRBV20-1 to TRBJ2-7; 9 bases map to TRBD1. The TCR originated in a woman aged 40 to 55 with Graves' ophthalmopathy. The sample consisted of blood. The CDR3 sequence is CSASSDRGRYEQYF. CDR3 in DNA: TGCAGTGCTAGTTCGGACAGGGGACGGTACGAGCAGTACTTC.